The 3 T cell receptor beta chains listed next were all sequenced from one sample in a study of cytomegalovirus exposure and HLA in healthy donors. Amplification used 60 Vbeta primers and 13 Jbeta primers. Generated by immunoSEQ multiplex PCR, the TCRdb table keeps only in-frame clones and is missing some. Of about 140,000 clones in the sample, 80% were seen once. Sequencing was performed on PBMCs. All receptors derive from a female donor in good health and CMV-seronegative.

The chain has TRBV19 and TRBJ2-2; TRBD1 aligns across 12 bases. This CDR3 has 15 amino acids. With 8 bases clipped from V and 1 base from J, the junction kept 2 bases outside the gene matches. Germline CDR1 reads LNHDA; CDR2 reads SQIVND (reference sequence). DNA for the CDR3: TGTGCCAGTGGGGACAGGGGGCTGAACACCGGGGAGCTGTTTTTT. Protein sequence: CASGDRGLNTGELFF.

This clone came up a few times. The DNA of the CDR3 is TGTGCCAGCAGCTTGGGACCAGGCTATGAGCAGTTCTTC. Its translation: CASSLGPGYEQFF. V usage is TRBV5-4 and J usage is TRBJ2-1; D remains ambiguous. V was cut by 0 bases and J by 8 bases, with 9 bases left in between. Germline V gene lookup returns CDR1 SGHNT and CDR2 YYREEE (reference sequence). The CDR3 has 13 amino acids.

The chain employs TRBV27 and TRBJ2-2; D possibly corresponds to TRBD2 (5 bases). Germline loops: CDR1 MNHEY, CDR2 SMNVEV (reference sequence). Trimming cost V 4 bases and J 6 bases, with 6 bases left between them. The CDR3 runs 12 residues. In DNA form, the CDR3 reads TGTGCCAGCAGTTCGGACTCCGGGGAGCTGTTTTTT. It codes for CASSSDSGELFF.